The 19 T cell receptor beta chains below were found in one sample sequenced in a study of blood T cell repertoires in COVID-19. Using immunoSEQ multiplex PCR, the repertoire was profiled, and TCRdb retains in-frame clones only, with some absent. The sample carries approximately 190,000 clones, 80% to 90% recorded once. The sequenced sample was peripheral blood. These TCRs come from a human donor in a cohort sampled during active COVID-19.

V gene TRBV7-2 combines with J gene TRBJ2-4, with 7 nucleotides matching TRBD1. The J segment lost 8 bases and the V segment lost 1 base, leaving 2 bases of the junction unmatched. The CDR3 runs 13 residues. The germline V gene encodes CDR1 SGHTA and CDR2 FQGNSA. The chain's CDR3 is CASSLEGAYIQYF. The DNA for the CDR3 is TGTGCCAGCAGCTTAGAGGGGGCCTACATTCAGTACTTC.

The chain joins TRBV5-1 to TRBJ2-6, with 7 bases identical to TRBD1. This CDR3 is 17 amino acids long. V lost 2 bases and J lost 2; bases outside the gene matches: 7. Germline CDR1 is SGHRS and CDR2 is YFSETQ. Written as DNA, the CDR3 is TGCGCCAGCAGCTTAGGGGGCTCGTCGCCTGGGGCCAACGTCCTGACTTTC. As protein: CASSLGGSSPGANVLTF.

The chain couples TRBV14 to TRBJ2-7; TRBD2 agrees at 13 bases. The ends lost 0 bases at V and 5 bases at J; junction bases unmatched: 10. The CDR3 has 18 residues. Germline CDR1 and CDR2: SGHDN and FVKESK. The CDR3 reads CASSQDIGTSGIGNEQYF. The CDR3 DNA follows: TGTGCCAGCAGCCAAGATATTGGGACTAGCGGGATAGGGAACGAGCAGTACTTC.

The J gene is TRBJ2-3, the V gene TRBV10-3; TRBD1 is a possible D gene (6 bases). Trimming removed 7 bases from V and 2 bases from J, with 13 bases in between. The CDR3 is 14 amino acids. Germline V gives CDR1 ENHRY, CDR2 SYGVKD. CDR3 sequence: CAINGQLPTDTQYF. CDR3 coding DNA: TGTGCCATCAATGGACAGCTACCCACAGATACGCAGTATTTT.

The J gene is TRBJ2-2, the V gene TRBV19, with TRBD2 identical over 14 bases. There are 17 residues in the CDR3. The V segment lost 5 bases and the J segment 7 bases; nucleotides outside the gene matches: 9. The germline gives CDR1 LNHDA, CDR2 SQIVND (reference sequence). CDR3: CASSSPGTSGGYGELFF. DNA for the CDR3: TGTGCCAGTAGTTCTCCAGGGACTAGCGGGGGTTACGGGGAGCTGTTTTTT. Drawing the rest from reference TRBV19 and TRBJ2-2, the complete variable domain is DGGITQSPKYLFRKEGQNVTLSCEQNLNHDAMYWYRQDPGQGLRLIYYSQIVNDFQKGDIAEGYSVSREKKESFPLTVTSAQKNPTAFYLCASSSPGTSGGYGELFFGEGSRLTVL.

A single count supports this clone. This chain connects TRBV2 to TRBJ1-2; 7 bases match TRBD1. V lost 7 bases to trimming and J lost 6 bases; unmatched junction nucleotides: 8. Germline V gene data show CDR1 as SNHLY and CDR2 as FYNNEI. The CDR3 extends over 13 amino acids. This CDR3 reads CASTRQGRNGYTF. As DNA, the CDR3 is TGTGCCAGCACCCGACAGGGACGGAATGGCTACACCTTC.

This clone came up once. The chain employs TRBV2 and TRBJ2-5, with 7 bases matching TRBD2. The germline V gene has CDR1 SNHLY and CDR2 FYNNEI. After removal of 2 bases from V and 9 bases from J, the junction contained 6 bases not matched to a gene. CDR3 length: 13 amino acids. Written as DNA, the CDR3 is TGTGCCAGCAGTGAACCTAGAGCGGGACCCCAGTACTTC. Amino acids: CASSEPRAGPQYF.

V gene TRBV18 combines with J gene TRBJ2-1, with 8 positions matching TRBD2. J was trimmed by 9 bases and V by 3 bases; bases with no gene match: 13. The germline V gene has CDR1 KGHSH and CDR2 LQKENI. This CDR3 contains 16 residues. CDR3 coding DNA: TGTGCCAGCTCACCGCGCCAGAGCGGGAGTGGCGCTGAGCAGTTCTTC. Amino acids: CASSPRQSGSGAEQFF.

This clone was seen more than once but under ten times. This chain joins TRBV13 and TRBJ1-1, with D maybe TRBD1 (6 bases). Germline CDR1 reads PRHDT; CDR2 reads FYEKMQ (reference sequence). This CDR3 contains 13 residues. V was cut by 0 bases and J by 7 bases, with 9 bases left in between. The CDR3, as DNA: TGTGCCAGCAGCTTAGGACAGGGTGGTGAAGCTTTCTTT. This translates into CASSLGQGGEAFF. Full variable domain (outside the CDR3, taken from reference TRBV13 and TRBJ1-1): AAGVIQSPRHLIKEKRETATLKCYPIPRHDTVYWYQQGPGQDPQFLISFYEKMQSDKGSIPDRFSAQQFSDYHSELNMSSLELGDSALYFCASSLGQGGEAFFGQGTRLTVV.

This chain connects TRBV11-2 to TRBJ2-7, with D tentatively TRBD2 (6 bases). Germline V gene lookup returns CDR1 SGHAT and CDR2 FQNNGV. The CDR3 consists of 9 residues. V was shortened by 10 bases and J by 13 bases, with 14 bases between the two germline ends. CDR3 residues: CAIYSGDYV. The CDR3 nucleotides read TGTGCCATCTACTCGGGGGATTACGTC.

The V gene is TRBV6-5, the J gene TRBJ2-7; TRBD2 aligns across 9 bases. There are 15 residues in the CDR3. The junction had 10 bases not matched to a gene; V was cut back by 4 bases and J by 6 bases. The germline V gene has CDR1 MNHEY and CDR2 SVGAGI. The CDR3 coding sequence is TGTGCCAGCAGTTCCCATAGCGGGAGTAGATCCGAGCAGTACTTC. This encodes CASSSHSGSRSEQYF.

This clone was seen at least ten times. The rearrangement joins TRBV7-9 to TRBJ1-1; D not resolved. The CDR3 extends over 13 amino acids. The ends were cut back, 8 bases at V and 0 bases at J, with 10 bases in the middle. The germline V gene has CDR1 SEHNR and CDR2 FQNEAQ (reference sequence). CDR3 sequence reads: CASQAPLNTEAFF. Written as DNA, the CDR3 is TGTGCCAGCCAGGCCCCCTTGAACACTGAAGCTTTCTTT.

This rearrangement joins TRBV3-1 (or the pseudogene TRBV3-2) to TRBJ2-7; 10 bases line up with TRBD2. The junction had 8 bases not matched to a gene; V was cut back by 8 bases and J by 4 bases. CDR1 is LGHDT and CDR2 is YNNKEL in the germline V gene (reference sequence). The CDR3 runs 14 residues. DNA for the CDR3: TGTGCCAGCCATGGAGCGGGAGGGGTTTACGAGCAGTACTTC. Translation gives CASHGAGGVYEQYF.

The rearrangement links TRBV6-6 to TRBJ1-2; perhaps TRBD1 as D (5 bases). Trimming shortened V by 5 bases and J by 7 bases, and 14 bases separated the two germline ends. Germline V CDR1 and CDR2: MNHNY, SVGAGI (reference sequence). The CDR3 loop spans 13 amino acids. CDR3 nucleotide sequence: TGTGCCAGCAGTCAAGGGACTACGGCTGGCTACACCTTC. This translates into CASSQGTTAGYTF.

This chain links TRBV2 with TRBJ1-4; D not certain. The V gene lost 5 bases and the J gene lost 4 bases, with 11 bases spanning the gap. Germline CDR1 and CDR2: SNHLY and FYNNEI. The CDR3 length is 14 residues. Written as DNA, the CDR3 is TGTGCCAGCAGTATCCGCGGCGATAATGAAAAACTGTTTTTT. As protein: CASSIRGDNEKLFF.

This CDR3 is CASSAQQGFGTEAFF. Here the CDR3 DNA reads TGTGCCAGTAGTGCACAACAGGGATTTGGAACTGAAGCTTTCTTT. The chain uses TRBV19 and TRBJ1-1; perhaps TRBD1 as D (6 bases). The CDR3 contains 15 residues. Trimming stripped 5 bases from V and 5 bases from J, with 18 bases between. Germline V lookup: CDR1 LNHDA, CDR2 SQIVND (reference sequence). Combining the CDR3 with reference TRBV19 and TRBJ1-1 gives the whole variable domain DGGITQSPKYLFRKEGQNVTLSCEQNLNHDAMYWYRQDPGQGLRLIYYSQIVNDFQKGDIAEGYSVSREKKESFPLTVTSAQKNPTAFYLCASSAQQGFGTEAFFGQGTRLTVV.

This clone was counted a few times. The J gene is TRBJ2-2, the V gene TRBV5-1; 8 bases align to TRBD1. With 4 bases clipped from V and 1 base from J, the junction kept 3 bases outside the gene matches. Germline CDR1 is SGHRS and CDR2 is YFSETQ. The CDR3 length is 15 residues. CDR3 sequence (DNA): TGCGCCAGCAGCCGAGACAGGGGGAACACCGGGGAGCTGTTTTTT. It codes for CASSRDRGNTGELFF.

The chain has TRBV5-6 and TRBJ2-7, with TRBD2 identical over 10 bases. The CDR3 loop spans 14 amino acids. Trimming took 2 bases from V and 6 from J; bases not matched to a gene: 5. Germline V lookup: CDR1 SGHDT, CDR2 YYEEEE. CDR3 in DNA: TGTGCCAGCAGCTTAATAGCGGGAGGATCCGAGCAGTACTTC. Amino acids: CASSLIAGGSEQYF.

The gene calls are TRBV6-6 and TRBJ1-1, with no clear D. The CDR3 extends over 14 amino acids. Per germline, CDR1 MNHNY and CDR2 SVGAGI (reference sequence). Trimming pared 0 bases from V and 4 bases from J, leaving 9 bases between. The CDR3 bases are TGTGCCAGCAGTTACTCACCGGGAGGCACTGAAGCTTTCTTT. It translates to CASSYSPGGTEAFF.